The TCR beta chain described here comes from a study of shared clonotypes between healthy human individuals. Study-level findings and limits: Represented diversity (both genetic and exposure-history) was limited by the small number of donors.

Sequenced by immunoSEQ multiplex PCR; TCRdb stores in-frame clones only, minus some. The sample has some 2,400,000 clones; around 95% are singletons. Germline lookup yields CDR1 LGHNT and CDR2 FRNRAP. V lost 2 bases to trimming and J lost 0 bases, with 12 bases between them. The CDR3 contains 16 residues. A remark on this clone: Antigen: not known.

The chain recombines TRBV12-5 with TRBJ2-3; D gene unclear. Sequencing was performed on naive CD4+ T cells sorted from blood. Subset denoted: CD45RA+ positively selected. The sequence was collected from a young man in good health. Written as DNA, the CDR3 is TGTGCTAGTGGTTTGCCTTTGCCAAGCAGCACAGATACGCAGTATTTT. This sequence encodes CASGLPLPSSTDTQYF.